This entry concerns a single T cell receptor (beta chain). This clonotype turned up a few times. This receptor's antigen is unknown. Per-base quality was not reported, and no clone a single base away is much larger than it. The source of the sample is a study of CD8 T cells in ankylosing spondylitis (dated by TCRdb to the late 2010s). Notes on the research overall: The study profiled T cell receptor beta repertoires in healthy donors and ankylosing spondylitis patients to find disease-linked TCR variants. The whole study cohort included 90 to 120 healthy donors and about two dozen ankylosing spondylitis patients. Peripheral blood samples were taken, and synovial fluid was additionally collected from ankylosing spondylitis patients. What the authors observed across the whole study: According to the report, matched synovial fluid samples from ankylosing spondylitis patients were significantly enriched for the disease-linked clones. Some of the motif variants had been reported before in the synovial fluid and blood of reactive arthritis patients, a finding that suggests common disease-initiation mechanisms. The disease-linked clones showed a CD8+ phenotype and occurred at relatively low frequencies in peripheral blood. Blood from ankylosing spondylitis patients appeared to be characterized by a TCR beta motif composed of eight highly homologous amino acid variants.

From a lookup of the germline V gene, CDR1 and CDR2 are KGHDR and SFDVKD. V lost 5 bases and J lost 3 bases; the stretch between them is 12 bases long. Inclusive of the bounding cysteine and phenylalanine, the CDR3 is 14 residues long. Only the CDR3 DNA stays, 42 bases, in frame from base 1. These reads were obtained on an Illumina HiSeq 2500. Quantitative 5'-RACE with molecular barcodes was used to prepare TCR beta libraries. Per the authors' processing: A new computational method, built on a probabilistic model of VDJ rearrangement, was used to identify disease-linked TCR variants. Clones were called with MiXCR by TCRdb after fastp trimmed the public reads at Q25, and only in-frame beta chains were retained. Merged by CDR3 protein, the rows form single entries marked with the most common genes and DNA. Here the V and J calls rest on TCRdb's processing, not on the authors' analysis. In this sample the table shows around 770,000 distinct CDR3 sequences, 10% to 15% of which occur a single time. 0.45% to 0.6% of the sample comes from the top ten.

The chain is encoded by TRBV24-1 joined to TRBJ1-1, with TRBD1 as a weak D call on 6 bases. The TCR comes from a male donor with ankylosing spondylitis. The sequenced sample consisted of blood, either unsorted or a sorted T cell fraction (not recorded which). The sequenced DNA is TGTGCCACCAGTGGGGGGGCGCCGGACACTGAAGCTTTCTTT. It specifies CATSGGAPDTEAFF.